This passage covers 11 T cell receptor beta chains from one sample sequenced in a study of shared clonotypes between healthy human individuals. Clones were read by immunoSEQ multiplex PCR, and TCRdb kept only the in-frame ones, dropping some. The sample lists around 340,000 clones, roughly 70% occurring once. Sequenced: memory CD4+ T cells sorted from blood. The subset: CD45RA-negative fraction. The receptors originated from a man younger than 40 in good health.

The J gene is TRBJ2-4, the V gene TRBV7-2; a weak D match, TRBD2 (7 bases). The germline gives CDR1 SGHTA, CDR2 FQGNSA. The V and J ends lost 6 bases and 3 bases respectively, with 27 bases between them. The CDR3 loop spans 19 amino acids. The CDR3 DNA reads TGTGCCAGCAGTTCGGGAGGAGGGGGATTCGCTTGGAGCAAAAACATTCAGTACTTC. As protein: CASSSGGGGFAWSKNIQYF.

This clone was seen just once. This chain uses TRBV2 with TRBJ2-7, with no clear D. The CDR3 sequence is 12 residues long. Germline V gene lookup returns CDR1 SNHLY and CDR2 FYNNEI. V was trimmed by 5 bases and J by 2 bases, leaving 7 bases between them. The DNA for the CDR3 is TGTGCCAGCAGTATAGGAGCCTACGAGCAGTACTTC. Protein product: CASSIGAYEQYF.

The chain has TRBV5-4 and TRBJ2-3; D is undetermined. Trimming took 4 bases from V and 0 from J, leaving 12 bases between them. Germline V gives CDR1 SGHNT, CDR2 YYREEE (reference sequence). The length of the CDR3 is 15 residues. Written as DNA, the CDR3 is TGTGCCAGCAGCGGTGGGGTAATGAGCACAGATACGCAGTATTTT. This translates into CASSGGVMSTDTQYF.

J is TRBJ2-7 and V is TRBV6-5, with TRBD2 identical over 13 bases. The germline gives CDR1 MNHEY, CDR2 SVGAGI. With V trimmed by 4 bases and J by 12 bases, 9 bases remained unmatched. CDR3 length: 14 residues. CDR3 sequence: CASSLTSGRPPRYF. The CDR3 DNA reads TGTGCCAGCAGTTTGACTAGCGGGAGGCCGCCGCGGTACTTC.

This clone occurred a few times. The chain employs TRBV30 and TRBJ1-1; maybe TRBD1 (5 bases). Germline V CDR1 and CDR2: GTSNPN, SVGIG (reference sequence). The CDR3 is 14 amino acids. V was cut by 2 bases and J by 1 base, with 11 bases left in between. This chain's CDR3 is CAWSTGLRNTEAFF. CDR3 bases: TGTGCCTGGAGTACAGGACTTCGGAACACTGAAGCTTTCTTT.

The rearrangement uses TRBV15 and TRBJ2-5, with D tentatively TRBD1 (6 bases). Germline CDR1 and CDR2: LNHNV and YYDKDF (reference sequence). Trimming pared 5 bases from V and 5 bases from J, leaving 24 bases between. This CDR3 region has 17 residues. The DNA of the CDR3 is TGTGCCACCAGCGCGGCACGAAAACAGGGTTTAACGGAGACCCAGTACTTC. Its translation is CATSAARKQGLTETQYF.

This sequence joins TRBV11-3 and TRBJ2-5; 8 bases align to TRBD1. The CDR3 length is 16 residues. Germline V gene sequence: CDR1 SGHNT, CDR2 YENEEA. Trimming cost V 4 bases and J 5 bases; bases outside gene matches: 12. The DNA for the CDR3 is TGTGCCAGCAGCTCCCAGTTCGACAGGGGATACGAGACCCAGTACTTC. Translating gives CASSSQFDRGYETQYF.

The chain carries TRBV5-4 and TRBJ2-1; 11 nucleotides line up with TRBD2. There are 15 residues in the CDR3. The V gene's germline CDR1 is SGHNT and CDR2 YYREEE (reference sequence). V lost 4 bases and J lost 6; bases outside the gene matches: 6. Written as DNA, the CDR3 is TGTGCCAGCAGCCCCGGGACTAGCGGACCCAATGAGCAGTTCTTC. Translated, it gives CASSPGTSGPNEQFF.

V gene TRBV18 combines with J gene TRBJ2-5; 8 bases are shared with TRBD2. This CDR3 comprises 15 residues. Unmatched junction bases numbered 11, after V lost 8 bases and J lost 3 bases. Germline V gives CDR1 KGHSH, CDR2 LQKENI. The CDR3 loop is CASGRSGREEETQYF. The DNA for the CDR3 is TGTGCCAGCGGCCGGAGCGGGAGAGAGGAAGAGACCCAGTACTTC.

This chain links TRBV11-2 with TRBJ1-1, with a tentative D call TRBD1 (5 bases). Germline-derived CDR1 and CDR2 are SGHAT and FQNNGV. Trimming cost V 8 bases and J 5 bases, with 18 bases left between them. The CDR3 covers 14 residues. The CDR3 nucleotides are TGTGCCAGCCTCCTAAGCGGGGCGTTTACTGAAGCTTTCTTT. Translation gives CASLLSGAFTEAFF.

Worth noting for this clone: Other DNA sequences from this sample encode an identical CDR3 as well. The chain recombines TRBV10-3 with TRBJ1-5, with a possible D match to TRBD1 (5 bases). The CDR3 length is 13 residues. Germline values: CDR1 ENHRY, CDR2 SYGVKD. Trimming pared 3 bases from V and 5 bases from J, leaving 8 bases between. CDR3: CAISEDRDQPQHF. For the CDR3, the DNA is TGTGCCATCAGTGAAGACAGAGATCAGCCCCAGCATTTT.